A single sample gave rise to the 23 T cell receptor beta chains below, sequenced in a study of blood T cell repertoires in COVID-19. TCRdb's table, derived via immunoSEQ multiplex PCR, lists solely in-frame clones and lacks some. The profile shows 250,000 to 350,000 clones, 70% to 90% of them singletons. Material: PBMCs or T cells enriched from blood (not recorded which). The receptors come from a woman in her 30s who had recovered from COVID-19.

The chain combines TRBV28 with TRBJ2-7, with TRBD1 matching over 8 bases. This CDR3 region has 13 residues. Germline-derived CDR1 and CDR2 are MDHEN and SYDVKM. V lost 5 bases, J lost 5 bases, and 5 bases stayed unmatched. In DNA form, the CDR3 reads TGTGCCAGCAGTGTTCGACAGGGGAACGAGCAGTACTTC. It yields the protein CASSVRQGNEQYF. The full variable domain, its missing parts supplied by reference TRBV28 and TRBJ2-7, is DVKVTQSSRYLVKRTGEKVFLECVQDMDHENMFWYRQDPGLGLRLIYFSYDVKMKEKGDIPEGYSVSREKKERFSLILESASTNQTSMYLCASSVRQGNEQYFGPGTRLTVT.

The chain links TRBV6-4 to TRBJ2-5; 7 positions agree with TRBD1. CDR1 and CDR2 (germline): MRHNA, SNTAGT. The CDR3 is 13 residues long. V lost 5 bases, J lost 2 bases, and 2 bases stayed unmatched. Here the CDR3 reads CASSQGVQETQYF. In DNA, the CDR3 is TGTGCCAGCAGTCAGGGGGTGCAAGAGACCCAGTACTTC.

Worth noting for this clone: An end of the junction does not agree with germline; a read error may underlie this. The V gene is TRBV10-2, the J gene TRBJ1-2; D gene uncertain. CDR1 is WSHSY and CDR2 is SAAADI in the germline V gene. The CDR3 sequence is 11 residues long. In DNA, the CDR3 is TGCGCCAGCAGTGCCGTCAGCGGCCTCGCCTTC. Protein: CASSAVSGLAF.

J is TRBJ1-2 and V is TRBV6-5, with a weak D call TRBD1 (5 bases). The germline V gene has CDR1 MNHEY and CDR2 SVGAGI. The CDR3 loop spans 14 amino acids. V dropped 4 bases and J dropped 3 bases, with 12 bases sitting between them. The CDR3 DNA follows: TGTGCCAGCAGTTTACTTACAGGTGACTATGGCTACACCTTC. It yields the protein CASSLLTGDYGYTF.

This rearrangement joins TRBV13 to TRBJ1-1, with a weak D call TRBD1 (5 bases). The CDR3 contains 14 residues. The germline V gene encodes CDR1 PRHDT and CDR2 FYEKMQ (reference sequence). With 5 bases removed from V and 4 bases from J, the gap between germline ends came to 14 bases. The CDR3 here is CASSRGTLPTEAFF. CDR3 nucleotides: TGTGCCAGCAGCCGGGGGACGTTGCCCACTGAAGCTTTCTTT.

The genes are TRBV7-8 and TRBJ1-1; TRBD1 matches 7 bases. The J segment lost 2 bases and the V segment lost 3 bases, leaving 3 bases of the junction unmatched. Germline values: CDR1 SGHVS, CDR2 FQNEAQ. This CDR3 has 14 amino acids. CDR3 DNA: TGTGCCAGCAGCTTGGACAGGAGAAACACTGAAGCTTTCTTT. Protein product: CASSLDRRNTEAFF.

The chain recombines TRBV19 with TRBJ2-1; 7 bases fit TRBD1. The CDR3 covers 13 residues. Germline lookup yields CDR1 LNHDA and CDR2 SQIVND (reference sequence). Germline trimming cut 10 bases from V and 2 bases from J; bases unmatched to any gene: 5. The CDR3 DNA follows: TGTGCCACAAGACAGGGTGCCTACAATGAGCAGTTCTTC. Protein product: CATRQGAYNEQFF.

V is TRBV3-1 (or the pseudogene TRBV3-2) and J is TRBJ2-7; perhaps TRBD2 as D (6 bases). CDR1 and CDR2 (germline): LGHDT, YNNKEL (reference sequence). V lost 4 bases and J 2 bases, leaving 18 bases between the germline ends. The length of the CDR3 is 16 residues. The CDR3 region is CASSPPPTGATYEQYF. CDR3 in DNA: TGTGCCAGCAGCCCGCCTCCGACGGGAGCTACCTACGAGCAGTACTTC.

The chain joins TRBV7-9 to TRBJ1-1; 9 bases agree with TRBD1. The ends lost 0 bases at V and 5 bases at J; junction bases unmatched: 7. Germline V gives CDR1 SEHNR, CDR2 FQNEAQ (reference sequence). The CDR3 runs 16 residues. CDR3 sequence: CASSLATGTGRTEAFF. CDR3 sequence (DNA): TGTGCCAGCAGCTTAGCCACCGGGACAGGGCGTACTGAAGCTTTCTTT.

This clone was observed a single time. The chain combines TRBV6-5 with TRBJ1-2; D perhaps matches TRBD1 (5 bases). There are 13 residues in the CDR3. Germline lookup yields CDR1 MNHEY and CDR2 SVGAGI. V lost 8 bases and J lost 3, with 13 bases in between. The CDR3 here is CASGTRGDYGYTF. CDR3 bases: TGTGCCAGCGGAACACGGGGGGACTATGGCTACACCTTC.

V is TRBV10-3 and J is TRBJ2-7; TRBD1 might be the D (6 bases). Trimming took 0 bases from V and 0 from J, leaving 6 bases between them. This CDR3 spans 14 amino acids. The V gene's germline CDR1 is ENHRY and CDR2 SYGVKD. CDR3 loop: CAISESGGSYEQYF. The CDR3 DNA is TGTGCCATCAGTGAGTCAGGGGGCTCCTACGAGCAGTACTTC.

The chain couples TRBV27 to TRBJ2-1, with 11 bases that match TRBD2. Per germline, CDR1 MNHEY and CDR2 SMNVEV (reference sequence). The CDR3 contains 15 residues. The trim removed 5 bases at V and 10 bases at J, leaving 10 bases unmatched. Written as DNA, the CDR3 is TGTGCCAGCAGTGCCTCCCGTCGACTAGCGGGGGAGCAGTTCTTC. This codes for CASSASRRLAGEQFF.

The chain couples TRBV27 to TRBJ2-7; 8 nucleotides agree with TRBD2. Per the germline V gene, CDR1 is MNHEY and CDR2 is SMNVEV (reference sequence). This CDR3 region has 15 residues. J was trimmed by 2 bases and V by 1 base; bases with no gene match: 4. DNA of the CDR3: TGTGCCAGCAGTTTATTAGCGGGGACCCCCTACGAGCAGTACTTC. This sequence encodes CASSLLAGTPYEQYF.

The gene calls are TRBV6-4 and TRBJ1-2; TRBD1 agrees at 7 bases. J gave up 3 bases and V 3 bases, and 7 bases lay outside the gene matches. Looked up from germline, CDR1 is MRHNA and CDR2 is SNTAGT. The CDR3 has 15 residues. DNA of the CDR3: TGTGCCAGCAGTGAAACCGCGGGACAGCACTATGGCTACACCTTC. Residues: CASSETAGQHYGYTF.

The rearrangement uses TRBV28 and TRBJ1-5, with D unresolved. The germline V gene encodes CDR1 MDHEN and CDR2 SYDVKM. V was pared by 6 bases and J by 0 bases, with 12 bases between. This CDR3 contains 15 residues. Written as DNA, the CDR3 is TGTGCCAGCAGGTCCAGGATATATAGCAATCAGCCCCAGCATTTT. As protein: CASRSRIYSNQPQHF. Full variable domain (missing parts from reference TRBV28 and TRBJ1-5): DVKVTQSSRYLVKRTGEKVFLECVQDMDHENMFWYRQDPGLGLRLIYFSYDVKMKEKGDIPEGYSVSREKKERFSLILESASTNQTSMYLCASRSRIYSNQPQHFGDGTRLSIL.

This chain connects TRBV19 to TRBJ1-3; D gene ambiguous. V lost 8 bases to trimming and J lost 4 bases, with 12 bases between them. The germline V gene has CDR1 LNHDA and CDR2 SQIVND (reference sequence). The CDR3 is 13 residues long. CDR3 region: CASSQVPGNTIYF. The CDR3 bases are TGTGCCAGTTCTCAGGTGCCCGGAAACACCATATATTTT.

The rearrangement uses TRBV27 and TRBJ1-1, with 9 bases lining up with TRBD1. CDR3 size: 16 residues. CDR1 and CDR2 from the germline V gene are MNHEY and SMNVEV (reference sequence). The junction had 13 bases not matched to a gene; V was cut back by 5 bases and J by 6 bases. The CDR3 nucleotides read TGTGCCAGCAGTGAACCCGGGACAGGGCGCTTCTCTGAAGCTTTCTTT. This gives the protein CASSEPGTGRFSEAFF.

V gene TRBV5-1 combines with J gene TRBJ2-5, with D possibly matching TRBD2 (6 bases). CDR1 is SGHRS and CDR2 is YFSETQ in the germline V gene. CDR3 length: 14 amino acids. The V gene lost 4 bases and the J gene lost 5 bases, with 15 bases spanning the gap. The CDR3 sequence: CASSPLTRYETQYF. CDR3 nucleotide sequence: TGCGCCAGCAGCCCGCTGACTAGGTATGAGACCCAGTACTTC. Drawing the rest from reference TRBV5-1 and TRBJ2-5, the complete variable domain is KAGVTQTPRYLIKTRGQQVTLSCSPISGHRSVSWYQQTPGQGLQFLFEYFSETQRNKGNFPGRFSGRQFSNSRSEMNVSTLELGDSALYLCASSPLTRYETQYFGPGTRLLVL.

The table lists this clone with a count of one. The chain carries TRBV9 and TRBJ2-5; 9 positions agree with TRBD2. This CDR3 has 16 residues. Germline CDR1 and CDR2: SGDLS and YYNGEE. The V segment lost 0 bases and the J segment 4 bases; nucleotides outside the gene matches: 7. The CDR3 nucleotides are TGTGCCAGCAGCGTAGGTGCGGGAGGGCCTAGAGAGACCCAGTACTTC. Its translation is CASSVGAGGPRETQYF.

The CDR3 region is CASSLSAGMNTEAFF. Written as DNA, the CDR3 is TGTGCCAGCAGCTTATCCGCAGGGATGAACACTGAAGCTTTCTTT. The chain combines TRBV7-6 with TRBJ1-1, with D possibly being TRBD1 (5 bases). The length of the CDR3 is 15 residues. Germline assignment: CDR1 SGHVS and CDR2 FNYEAQ. The V end was cut by 2 bases, the J end by 0 bases, with 10 bases between.

Turning to this clone: Other nucleotide sequences in the sample specify the same CDR3. The J gene is TRBJ2-5, the V gene TRBV7-9, with 9 bases that match TRBD1. Germline V CDR1 and CDR2: SEHNR, FQNEAQ (reference sequence). The CDR3 contains 13 residues. V shed 6 bases and J 5 bases; nucleotides not matched to a gene: 4. The CDR3 here is CASSLGQGETQYF. For the CDR3, the DNA is TGTGCCAGCAGTCTAGGACAGGGGGAGACCCAGTACTTC.

The chain uses TRBV7-9 and TRBJ1-4, with 7 bases lining up with TRBD1. CDR3 length equals 13 residues. The J segment lost 7 bases and the V segment lost 5 bases, leaving 4 bases of the junction unmatched. Per germline, CDR1 SEHNR and CDR2 FQNEAQ (reference sequence). The CDR3 DNA reads TGTGCCAGCAGCCGTGGGACAGCTGAAAAACTGTTTTTT. Amino acid sequence: CASSRGTAEKLFF.

The chain uses TRBV6-5 and TRBJ2-5; D not resolved. CDR3 length: 13 residues. CDR1 is MNHEY and CDR2 is SVGAGI in the germline V gene. Between the trimmed V and J ends, which lost 9 bases and 0 bases, there was a span of 11 bases. CDR3 amino acids: CASRSNYQETQYF. In nucleotides, the CDR3 is TGTGCCAGTCGGAGTAATTACCAAGAGACCCAGTACTTC.